The 5 T cell receptor beta chains presented below share a single source sample, sequenced in a study of tumor-infiltrating lymphocytes in primary liver carcinoma. Extraction of RNA together with DNA used about 18-30 mg of unsorted bulk tissue. Production of TCR beta cDNA used roughly 480 ng total RNA together with a constant-region primer. Construction of TCR beta libraries relied on three successive nested multiplex PCR rounds employing slightly modified ARM-PCR. Both of the initial two PCR rounds ran for roughly 10 cycles and employed TRBV1-TRBV30 forward primers alongside a C-beta reverse primer. TCRdb re-analysed the multiplex PCR reads in MiXCR, keeping a single row per CDR3 protein. The data hold more than 70,000 distinct CDR3 sequences, with 72% observed a single time. Sequenced input: liver tumor tissue from sampling region 1. The subset was: tumor region T1, superior pole. The receptors stem from a man aged 35 to 55 with primary liver carcinoma and hepatitis B virus infection.

This chain joins TRBV11-2 and TRBJ2-7; TRBD2 might be the D (7 bases). With 5 bases removed from V and 4 bases from J, the gap between germline ends came to 27 bases. Germline values: CDR1 SGHAT, CDR2 FQNNGV. CDR3 length: 18 amino acids. The CDR3 loop is CASSVSLGLGGEGYEQYF. DNA for the CDR3: TGTGCCAGCAGCGTATCCTTAGGACTAGGGGGAGAGGGGTACGAGCAGTACTTC.

To note about this clonotype: At one of its ends the junction is not consistent with the germline gene, which may arise from a read error. The V gene is TRBV12-3 or TRBV12-4, the J gene TRBJ2-7, with 9 nucleotides matching TRBD2. This CDR3 is 14 amino acids long. For the CDR3, the DNA is TGTGCCTGCAGTTTTAGCGGGAGCTCCTACGAGCAGTGCTTC. Amino acid sequence: CACSFSGSSYEQCF.

This chain's CDR3 is CARSEYKRRLNTEAFF. CDR3 DNA: TGTGCCAGAAGCGAATATAAAAGGAGGCTGAACACTGAAGCTTTCTTT. The genes are TRBV19 and TRBJ1-1; no clear D. The CDR3 has 16 amino acids. Germline V CDR1 and CDR2: LNHDA, SQIVND (reference sequence). V lost 9 bases, J lost 0 bases, and 20 bases lay in between.

For this clonotype: One base away lies a much larger clone, so this may be a sequencing read error. The chain uses TRBV10-3 and TRBJ1-1; D not resolved. Looked up from germline, CDR1 is ENHRY and CDR2 is SYGVKD. The CDR3 extends over 14 amino acids. V was trimmed by 7 bases and J by 2 bases, leaving 14 bases between them. CDR3 nucleotides: TGTGCCATCAACCCTTCCGGGAGAAACACTGAAGCTTTCTTT. This translates into CAINPSGRNTEAFF.

On this clonotype itself: An end of the junction differs from the germline gene, which may be a read error. The rearrangement links TRBV12-3 or TRBV12-4 to TRBJ2-3, with D possibly being TRBD2 (5 bases). CDR3 length: 12 residues. CDR3 sequence (DNA): TGTGCCATCAGCGGAGCCACATATACGCAGTATTTT. It encodes CAISGATYTQYF.